Reported below is one TCR beta chain. Its target is unknown. Repertoires were generated with immunoSEQ multiplex PCR, while TCRdb's copy carries only in-frame clones and drops some. Of around 28,000 clones detected, approximately 72% appear once; the ten largest clones hold around 30%. The sample is drawn from a study of vaccination effects on CD4 cells after COVID-19. Study findings and constraints: In the late period after vaccination, infection- and vaccine-induced clones contracted markedly.

The germline V and J ends were trimmed by 4 bases and 6 bases, with 12 bases remaining between them. Per the germline V gene, CDR1 is MDHEN and CDR2 is SYDVKM. The CDR3 is made up of 14 amino acids. Sequencing followed a ViraFEST assay step that expanded antigen-specific CD4+ T cells with viral peptide pools. Subsequent to roughly 9 days of culture, CD4+ T cells were isolated. Vaccine recipients, nucleocapsid antibody negative, had no prior SARS-CoV-2 infection. A density of more than 1.5 million PBMC per well was used; these cells were cultured with roughly 10 IU/ml IL-2 and approximately 9.4 ug/ml peptides. On both days 3 and 7, half of the culture medium was replaced with IL-2 medium.

This chain links TRBV28 with TRBJ2-2; D is possibly TRBD2 (5 bases). Here the sequenced sample was CD4+ T cells from PBMCs cultured with SARS-CoV-2 spike peptides, taken before COVID-19 vaccination. The clonotype was recovered from a human donor who received a COVID-19 vaccine. CDR3 residues: CASSWIASPGELFF. CDR3 DNA sequence: TGTGCCAGCAGTTGGATAGCGAGTCCCGGGGAGCTGTTTTTT.